The 28 T cell receptor beta chains presented below share a single source sample, sequenced in a study of blood T cells in healthy people across ages. A second PCR of about 7 to 11 cycles used a sample-barcoded 5' primer and a J-beta primer mix. MiXCR was run by TCRdb on the 5' RACE reads, yielding one entry per CDR3 protein. The sample holds 630,000 or so distinct CDR3 sequences, approximately 30% seen once. Source material: blood. These receptors were taken from a woman of 80 years or more in good health.

This sequence joins TRBV4-2 and TRBJ2-2; D is ambiguous. The germline CDR1 and CDR2 sequences are LGHNA and YNFKEQ. The CDR3 covers 14 residues. V lost 1 base and J 4 bases, leaving 7 bases between the germline ends. CDR3 in DNA: TGTGCCAGCAGCCAAGCCCGGAGCACCGGGGAGCTGTTTTTT. Translating gives CASSQARSTGELFF.

J is TRBJ1-4 and V is TRBV5-1; 9 positions match TRBD1. Germline values: CDR1 SGHRS, CDR2 YFSETQ. The ends lost 4 bases at V and 8 bases at J; junction bases unmatched: 6. The CDR3 is 14 residues long. The CDR3 loop is CASSPGGTGEKLFF. CDR3 in DNA: TGCGCCAGCAGCCCCGGCGGGACAGGGGAAAAACTGTTTTTT. Drawing the rest from reference TRBV5-1 and TRBJ1-4, the complete variable domain is KAGVTQTPRYLIKTRGQQVTLSCSPISGHRSVSWYQQTPGQGLQFLFEYFSETQRNKGNFPGRFSGRQFSNSRSEMNVSTLELGDSALYLCASSPGGTGEKLFFGSGTQLSVL.

This clonotype was seen a few times. Just one base apart from a much larger clone, this may be a read error. V and J are TRBV7-2 and TRBJ2-1; 10 nucleotides align to TRBD2. The DNA end favors TRBJ2-7, so the J call may be wrong. The CDR3 length is 16 residues. CDR1 and CDR2 (germline): SGHTA, FQGNSA. The CDR3 sequence: CASTQLAGLGYNEQYF. The CDR3 region has the DNA TGTGCCAGCACCCAACTAGCGGGGTTGGGATACAATGAGCAGTACTTC.

This clonotype has just a few counts. Just one base apart from a much larger clone, this may be a read error. This CDR3 is CSVGRGVLGGYTF. DNA of the CDR3: TGCAGCGTTGGAAGGGGCGTCTTAGGTGGCTACACCTTC. V is TRBV29-1 and J is TRBJ1-2; a possible D gene is TRBD1 (5 bases). Trimming left V 4 bases short and J 7 bases short, with 16 bases between. The CDR3 covers 13 residues. CDR1 SQVTM and CDR2 ANQGSEA come from the germline V gene.

The count of this clonotype is one. The junction departs from germline at one end; a sequencing error may be responsible. The chain links TRBV20-1 to TRBJ2-1; possibly TRBD2 for D (5 bases). Per germline, CDR1 DFQATT and CDR2 SNEGSKA (reference sequence). The CDR3 loop spans 15 amino acids. CDR3 bases: TGCAGTGCTAGAGTGAGCTGGGAGCCCTACAACGAGCAGTTCTTC. Its protein product is CSARVSWEPYNEQFF.

As to this clonotype: This sequence may be a read error, since a much larger clone differs from it by one base. The chain combines TRBV7-9 with TRBJ2-4; possible D gene TRBD2, 5 bases. Trimming removed 2 bases from V and 1 base from J, with 6 bases in between. CDR1 and CDR2 (germline): SEHNR, FQNEAQ (reference sequence). The CDR3 spans 14 residues. The CDR3 here is CASSLRGAKNIQYF. The CDR3 coding sequence is TGTGCCAGCAGCTTACGGGGTGCCAAAAACATTCAGTACTTC.

At least ten counts were recorded for this clonotype. This rearrangement joins TRBV11-2 to TRBJ2-6, with a tentative D call TRBD1 (5 bases). With 5 bases removed from V and 0 bases from J, the gap between germline ends came to 8 bases. The CDR3 contains 15 residues. Germline lookup yields CDR1 SGHAT and CDR2 FQNNGV. CDR3 in amino acids: CASSRDSSGANVLTF. The CDR3 coding sequence is TGTGCCAGCAGCCGCGACAGCTCTGGGGCCAACGTCCTGACTTTC.

This clonotype was detected ten times or more. This sequence joins TRBV20-1 and TRBJ1-2; 8 bases align to TRBD1. The ends lost 0 bases at V and 7 bases at J; junction bases unmatched: 10. Germline V gene data show CDR1 as DFQATT and CDR2 as SNEGSKA (reference sequence). This CDR3 spans 15 amino acids. CDR3 loop: CSARDMDRAKPGYTF. Written as DNA, the CDR3 is TGCAGTGCTAGAGATATGGACAGGGCTAAACCTGGCTACACCTTC.

This clonotype showed up just a few times. The rearrangement uses TRBV7-9 and TRBJ1-5, with D unclear. The CDR3 consists of 13 residues. Trimming took 5 bases from V and 7 from J, leaving 12 bases between them. Germline loops: CDR1 SEHNR, CDR2 FQNEAQ (reference sequence). CDR3 in amino acids: CASSVHGEQPQHF. The CDR3 DNA reads as TGTGCCAGCAGCGTACACGGGGAGCAGCCCCAGCATTTT.

In this sample, this clonotype turned up a few times. This chain joins TRBV18 and TRBJ1-5, with a tentative D call TRBD1 (5 bases). Looked up from germline, CDR1 is KGHSH and CDR2 is LQKENI. The CDR3 totals 15 residues. Trimming cost V 6 bases and J 1 base, with 13 bases left between them. The CDR3 loop reads CASSLGVLSNQPQHF. The CDR3 DNA reads TGTGCCAGCTCCCTGGGGGTGTTAAGCAATCAGCCCCAGCATTTT. The variable domain in full, completed from reference TRBV18 and TRBJ1-5, reads NAGVMQNPRHLVRRRGQEARLRCSPMKGHSHVYWYRQLPEEGLKFMVYLQKENIIDESGMPKERFSAEFPKEGPSILRIQQVVRGDSAAYFCASSLGVLSNQPQHFGDGTRLSIL.

In its sample, this clonotype was seen many times. This chain uses TRBV4-3 with TRBJ2-7; D could derive from TRBD1 or TRBD2 (5 bases each). Germline values: CDR1 LGHNA, CDR2 YSLEER. Trimming shortened V by 1 base and J by 1 base, and 11 bases separated the two germline ends. The CDR3 extends over 15 amino acids. The CDR3 region has the DNA TGCGCCAGCAGCCAAGGTTGGGACGGATCCTACGAGCAGTACTTC. Translating it yields CASSQGWDGSYEQYF.

This clonotype was recorded at least ten times. This chain joins TRBV7-9 and TRBJ1-2, with D hard to call. Trimming shortened V by 0 bases and J by 2 bases, and 7 bases separated the two germline ends. Germline V gene sequence: CDR1 SEHNR, CDR2 FQNEAQ (reference sequence). The CDR3 is 14 amino acids. The CDR3 coding sequence is TGTGCCAGCAGCTTAGCCCCACCGAACTATGGCTACACCTTC. The encoded protein is CASSLAPPNYGYTF.

As concerns this clonotype: A much larger clone differs by one base, so this may be a read error. V is TRBV7-3 and J is TRBJ2-7; D gene ambiguous. CDR1 SGHTA and CDR2 FQGTGA come from the germline V gene. There are 13 residues in the CDR3. V lost 2 bases and J 7 bases, leaving 12 bases between the germline ends. Here the CDR3 DNA reads TGTGCCAGCAGCTTAGATTGGGCAGATGAGCAGTACTTC. It yields the protein CASSLDWADEQYF. Variable domain in full (rest from reference TRBV7-3 and TRBJ2-7): GAGVSQTPSNKVTEKGKYVELRCDPISGHTALYWYRQSLGQGPEFLIYFQGTGAADDSGLPNDRFFAVRPEGSVSTLKIQRTERGDSAVYLCASSLDWADEQYFGPGTRLTVT.

This clonotype was seen once. CDR3 in amino acids: CASSGSGSSYEQYF. The CDR3 nucleotides read TGCGCCAGCAGCGGTAGCGGGAGCTCCTACGAGCAGTACTTC. V and J are TRBV5-1 and TRBJ2-7; 9 nucleotides line up with TRBD2. Germline lookup yields CDR1 SGHRS and CDR2 YFSETQ. The length of the CDR3 is 14 residues. The trim removed 4 bases at V and 0 bases at J, leaving 2 bases unmatched. The variable domain in full, with the rest retrieved from reference TRBV5-1 and TRBJ2-7, is KAGVTQTPRYLIKTRGQQVTLSCSPISGHRSVSWYQQTPGQGLQFLFEYFSETQRNKGNFPGRFSGRQFSNSRSEMNVSTLELGDSALYLCASSGSGSSYEQYFGPGTRLTVT.

In this sample, this clonotype turned up a few times. The chain couples TRBV9 to TRBJ1-3; TRBD1 is a possible D gene (5 bases). V dropped 5 bases and J dropped 4 bases, with 16 bases sitting between them. Germline V gene sequence: CDR1 SGDLS, CDR2 YYNGEE. The CDR3 is 15 residues long. Written as DNA, the CDR3 is TGTGCCAGCAGTGGTTACCGGGACCCAGGAAACACCATATATTTT. This encodes CASSGYRDPGNTIYF.

This clonotype came up many times. The CDR3 sequence: CASSPTTGVNSPLHF. DNA for the CDR3: TGTGCCAGCAGTCCTACGACAGGGGTCAATTCACCCCTCCACTTT. The chain recombines TRBV7-2 with TRBJ1-6, with 8 bases lining up with TRBD1. This CDR3 region has 15 residues. The germline V gene encodes CDR1 SGHTA and CDR2 FQGNSA. The ends lost 6 bases at V and 7 bases at J; junction bases unmatched: 8.

This clonotype was seen a few times. This chain uses TRBV5-5 with TRBJ1-1, with D possibly TRBD1 on 5 matching bases. Germline-derived CDR1 and CDR2 are SGHKS and YYEKEE (reference sequence). This CDR3 has 15 residues. V lost 4 bases, J lost 1 base, and 14 bases lay in between. The CDR3 DNA is TGTGCCAGCAGCCCGGAGGGACTTACGAACACTGAAGCTTTCTTT. Residues: CASSPEGLTNTEAFF.

In this sample, this clonotype turned up many times. The chain uses TRBV5-1 and TRBJ1-1; D remains unclear. V was shortened by 7 bases and J by 4 bases, with 11 bases between the two germline ends. CDR1 SGHRS and CDR2 YFSETQ come from the germline V gene. The CDR3 length is 12 residues. CDR3 protein: CASGLSGTEAFF. The DNA for the CDR3 is TGCGCCAGCGGTCTGAGCGGCACTGAAGCTTTCTTT. The variable domain in full, completed from reference TRBV5-1 and TRBJ1-1, reads KAGVTQTPRYLIKTRGQQVTLSCSPISGHRSVSWYQQTPGQGLQFLFEYFSETQRNKGNFPGRFSGRQFSNSRSEMNVSTLELGDSALYLCASGLSGTEAFFGQGTRLTVV.

This clonotype was observed at least ten times. The V gene is TRBV6-2 or TRBV6-3, the J gene TRBJ2-7, with TRBD2 matching over 11 bases. Germline V gene data show CDR1 as MNHEY and CDR2 as SVGEGT. This CDR3 comprises 15 residues. The junction had 7 bases not matched to a gene; V was cut back by 6 bases and J by 3 bases. For the CDR3, the DNA is TGTGCCAGCAGCCGGGGACTAGCGGATTACTACGAGCAGTACTTC. Encoded protein: CASSRGLADYYEQYF.

This clonotype was counted once. This sequence joins TRBV12-3 or TRBV12-4 and TRBJ2-1; 16 bases map to TRBD2. This CDR3 has 18 residues. The junction had 13 bases not matched to a gene; V was cut back by 6 bases and J by 8 bases. This CDR3 reads CASSPGTSGRAGVHEQFF. DNA for the CDR3: TGTGCCAGCAGCCCCGGGACTAGCGGGAGGGCCGGTGTCCATGAGCAGTTCTTC.

This clonotype was seen ten or more times. V gene TRBV18 combines with J gene TRBJ2-7; TRBD1 agrees at 8 bases. There are 14 residues in the CDR3. Germline trimming cut 3 bases from V and 3 bases from J; bases unmatched to any gene: 4. The germline gives CDR1 KGHSH, CDR2 LQKENI. The CDR3 DNA is TGTGCCAGCTCACCTTCCGGACAGGGCTACGAGCAGTACTTC. It encodes CASSPSGQGYEQYF.

This clonotype was observed a single time. The chain combines TRBV20-1 with TRBJ2-2, with TRBD1 matching over 7 bases. Germline V CDR1 and CDR2: DFQATT, SNEGSKA (reference sequence). The CDR3 length is 14 residues. The V gene end was trimmed by 0 bases and the J gene end by 5 bases; junction bases not matched to a gene: 3. CDR3 nucleotides: TGCAGTGCTAGAGATTACAGGGGAACCGGGGAGCTGTTTTTT. Protein: CSARDYRGTGELFF.

This clonotype was seen at least ten times. The chain links TRBV30 to TRBJ1-2; 9 nucleotides align to TRBD1. This CDR3 contains 15 residues. Germline V gene lookup returns CDR1 GTSNPN and CDR2 SVGIG (reference sequence). With 1 base clipped from V and 8 bases from J, the junction kept 11 bases outside the gene matches. The CDR3 protein is CAWSGGGQGRIGYTF. The DNA of the CDR3 is TGTGCCTGGAGTGGGGGGGGACAGGGACGGATCGGCTACACCTTC.

This clonotype was seen many times. CDR3 sequence: CASSLSLGGGQETQYF. As DNA, the CDR3 is TGTGCCAGCAGTTTATCGCTCGGGGGTGGCCAAGAGACCCAGTACTTC. The chain recombines TRBV27 with TRBJ2-5; possible D gene TRBD2, 6 bases. CDR1 and CDR2 from the germline V gene are MNHEY and SMNVEV (reference sequence). V was trimmed by 0 bases and J by 1 base, leaving 12 bases between them. The CDR3 consists of 16 residues.

The rearrangement joins TRBV20-1 to TRBJ2-1; 12 nucleotides line up with TRBD1. Germline V gives CDR1 DFQATT, CDR2 SNEGSKA (reference sequence). After removal of 1 base from V and 4 bases from J, the junction contained 17 bases not matched to a gene. The CDR3 is 20 amino acids. The CDR3 bases are TGCAGTGCTAGAGGGAGAGGGACAGGGGGCCCCTCAAAATTATACAATGAGCAGTTCTTC. It codes for CSARGRGTGGPSKLYNEQFF.

This rearrangement joins TRBV19 to TRBJ2-1; 8 bases match TRBD2. CDR1 is LNHDA and CDR2 is SQIVND in the germline V gene (reference sequence). The ends lost 2 bases at V and 3 bases at J; junction bases unmatched: 3. The CDR3 runs to 15 residues. Written as DNA, the CDR3 is TGTGCCAGTAGTATAAGCGGGAGTATCTACAATGAGCAGTTCTTC. Its protein product is CASSISGSIYNEQFF.

This chain joins TRBV29-1 and TRBJ2-2; 10 nucleotides align to TRBD2. The V gene end was trimmed by 4 bases and the J gene end by 4 bases; junction bases not matched to a gene: 6. The germline V gene encodes CDR1 SQVTM and CDR2 ANQGSEA. This CDR3 spans 15 amino acids. The CDR3 DNA is TGCAGCGTTGGGCTAGCGGGGGTTTCCACCGGGGAGCTGTTTTTT. Protein sequence: CSVGLAGVSTGELFF.

This clonotype was counted ten times or more. This chain connects TRBV4-1 to TRBJ2-7, with a possible D match to TRBD2 (6 bases). The CDR3 length is 15 residues. V was shortened by 4 bases and J by 0 bases, with 13 bases between the two germline ends. Germline V gene lookup returns CDR1 MGHRA and CDR2 YSYEKL. CDR3: CASSLGGANSYEQYF. In nucleotides, the CDR3 is TGCGCCAGCAGCCTTGGAGGGGCCAACTCCTACGAGCAGTACTTC.